Listed below are T cell receptor beta chains from one sample, sequenced in a study of cytomegalovirus exposure and HLA in healthy donors. Clones were sequenced by immunoSEQ multiplex PCR, and TCRdb holds only the in-frame ones, with some missing. The top ten hold 5.9% of the sample, which has 100,000 to 150,000 clones, around four fifths seen once. Specimen: PBMCs. The receptor set was obtained from a woman aged 40 to 50 in good health and CMV-seropositive. Both conserved end residues are part of each CDR3. The order of the fields is J gene, clone size, D gene, V gene, CDR3 DNA, CDR3 protein. D genes are given only for firm matches. A row's size may be missing; if present it is once, few, many or a size class.

J gene: TRBJ1-1; clone size: -; D gene: -; V gene: TRBV7-3; CDR3 DNA: TGTGCCAGCAGCCGGGAGTGGGGCACTGAAGCTTTCTTT; CDR3 protein: CASSREWGTEAFF
J gene: TRBJ2-5; clone size: -; D gene: -; V gene: TRBV19; CDR3 DNA: TGTGCCAGTAGTATTAGCAGGGGCCCCCAAGAGACCCAGTACTTC; CDR3 protein: CASSISRGPQETQYF
J gene: TRBJ2-7; clone size: -; D gene: -; V gene: TRBV18; CDR3 DNA: TGTGCCAGCTCACCCAGCGCCGACTCCTACGAGCAGTACTTC; CDR3 protein: CASSPSADSYEQYF
J gene: TRBJ2-7; clone size: -; D gene: -; V gene: TRBV4-3; CDR3 DNA: TGCGCCAGCAGCCAAGATGGGGTTTCTTCGAACGGGGAGGCGGGAATGGTCTACGAGCAGTACTTC; CDR3 protein: CASSQDGVSSNGEAGMVYEQYF
J gene: TRBJ1-3; clone size: -; D gene: -; V gene: TRBV27; CDR3 DNA: TGTGCCAGCAGTTTCCGGGGGGACTCGCCCTACATGGAAGGAAACACCATATATTTT; CDR3 protein: CASSFRGDSPYMEGNTIYF
J gene: TRBJ1-1; clone size: -; D gene: -; V gene: TRBV19; CDR3 DNA: TGTGCCAGTATCCTAGGCGGGGGGCACACTGAAGCTTTCTTT; CDR3 protein: CASILGGGHTEAFF
J gene: TRBJ2-1; clone size: -; D gene: TRBD2; V gene: TRBV7-9; CDR3 DNA: TGTGCCAGCAGCTTATCCCCCCCGAGCGGGAGCTCCTACAATGAGCAGTTCTTC; CDR3 protein: CASSLSPPSGSSYNEQFF
J gene: TRBJ1-1; clone size: -; D gene: -; V gene: TRBV11-1; CDR3 DNA: TGTGCCAGCAGCCAGGGCTTACATGATAACACTGAAGCTTTCTTT; CDR3 protein: CASSQGLHDNTEAFF
J gene: TRBJ1-1; clone size: few; D gene: -; V gene: TRBV2; CDR3 DNA: TGTGCCATCCGCAGGCCCCCGAACACTGAAGCTTTCTTT; CDR3 protein: CAIRRPPNTEAFF
J gene: TRBJ2-1; clone size: -; D gene: TRBD2; V gene: TRBV4-2; CDR3 DNA: TGTGCCAGCAGCCAGGGTCCGGGACTAGCAGGGAATGAGCAGTTCTTC; CDR3 protein: CASSQGPGLAGNEQFF
J gene: TRBJ1-1; clone size: few; D gene: -; V gene: TRBV9; CDR3 DNA: TGTGCCAGCAGCGTATCTGGCAAGTTGAACACTGAAGCTTTCTTT; CDR3 protein: CASSVSGKLNTEAFF
J gene: TRBJ1-1; clone size: few; D gene: TRBD1; V gene: TRBV27; CDR3 DNA: TGTGCCAGCAGCATAGGGGGACAGGCTTTCTTT; CDR3 protein: CASSIGGQAFF
J gene: TRBJ1-1; clone size: -; D gene: -; V gene: TRBV29-1; CDR3 DNA: TGCAGCGTTGGAGGGGGATCCCTGACTCACACTGAAGCTTTCTTT; CDR3 protein: CSVGGGSLTHTEAFF
J gene: TRBJ2-5; clone size: -; D gene: TRBD2; V gene: TRBV13; CDR3 DNA: TGTGCCAGCAGAGAGCGGGGGGGACTACAAGAGACCCAGTACTTC; CDR3 protein: CASRERGGLQETQYF
J gene: TRBJ2-5; clone size: -; D gene: -; V gene: TRBV4-2; CDR3 DNA: TGTGCCAGCAGCCAAGATCGTTCAGAGACCCAGTACTTC; CDR3 protein: CASSQDRSETQYF
J gene: TRBJ2-1; clone size: few; D gene: -; V gene: TRBV28; CDR3 DNA: TGTGCCAGCAGAAAGCGGACTACCATCTACAATGAGCAGTTCTTC; CDR3 protein: CASRKRTTIYNEQFF
J gene: TRBJ2-3; clone size: -; D gene: TRBD1; V gene: TRBV25-1; CDR3 DNA: TGTGCCACCTCCCCCGGACAGGGGAGGACAGATACGCAGTATTTT; CDR3 protein: CATSPGQGRTDTQYF
J gene: TRBJ2-7; clone size: -; D gene: TRBD1; V gene: TRBV5-4; CDR3 DNA: TGTGCCAGCTCCCCCACGGGGACAGCGATCCGCTACGAGCAGTACTTC; CDR3 protein: CASSPTGTAIRYEQYF
J gene: TRBJ1-1; clone size: -; D gene: -; V gene: TRBV27; CDR3 DNA: TGTGCCAGCGGGCGGCTACAGGGGAACACTGAAGCTTTCTTT; CDR3 protein: CASGRLQGNTEAFF
J gene: TRBJ2-1; clone size: -; D gene: -; V gene: TRBV7-9; CDR3 DNA: TGTGCCAGCACCCGAGACTTAACGAGGGAGCAGTTCTTC; CDR3 protein: CASTRDLTREQFF
J gene: TRBJ2-7; clone size: -; D gene: TRBD1; V gene: TRBV9; CDR3 DNA: TGTGCCAGCAGCGTAGGTGGGACAGATTACTACGAGCAGTACTTC; CDR3 protein: CASSVGGTDYYEQYF
J gene: TRBJ1-2; clone size: once; D gene: -; V gene: TRBV20-1; CDR3 DNA: TGCAGTGCCGGTGGAGATGGCTACACCTTC; CDR3 protein: CSAGGDGYTF
J gene: TRBJ2-2; clone size: -; D gene: -; V gene: TRBV27; CDR3 DNA: TGTGCCAGCCGAGCCCAGGCGAACACCGGGGAGCTGTTTTTT; CDR3 protein: CASRAQANTGELFF
J gene: TRBJ1-1; clone size: -; D gene: TRBD1; V gene: TRBV9; CDR3 DNA: TGTGCCGGCAGCGTGGGACAGGGTAGGACTGAAGCTTTCTTT; CDR3 protein: CAGSVGQGRTEAFF
J gene: TRBJ1-5; clone size: -; D gene: -; V gene: TRBV4-1; CDR3 DNA: TGCGCCAGCAGCCAAGATTCGACAGCCTATCGGCCCCAGCATTTT; CDR3 protein: CASSQDSTAYRPQHF
J gene: TRBJ1-1; clone size: -; D gene: TRBD1; V gene: TRBV28; CDR3 DNA: TGTGCCAGCACCAGGACAGGGAACACTGAAGCTTTCTTT; CDR3 protein: CASTRTGNTEAFF
J gene: TRBJ2-7; clone size: few; D gene: -; V gene: TRBV14; CDR3 DNA: TGTGCCAGCAGCCAACCGGGTGCCTACTACGAGCAGTACTTC; CDR3 protein: CASSQPGAYYEQYF
J gene: TRBJ1-2; clone size: -; D gene: TRBD1; V gene: TRBV7-2; CDR3 DNA: TGTGCCAGCAGCGATGGGACAGGGGATATGGGCTATGGCTACACCTTC; CDR3 protein: CASSDGTGDMGYGYTF
J gene: TRBJ2-7; clone size: -; D gene: TRBD2; V gene: TRBV19; CDR3 DNA: TGTGCCAGTAGAGCTAGCGGGGGGACCTACGAGCAGTACTTC; CDR3 protein: CASRASGGTYEQYF
J gene: TRBJ2-1; clone size: -; D gene: TRBD2; V gene: TRBV27; CDR3 DNA: TGTGCCAGCAGTTTGAGCGGGAGCTCCTACAATGAGCAGTTCTTC; CDR3 protein: CASSLSGSSYNEQFF
J gene: TRBJ2-5; clone size: -; D gene: TRBD2; V gene: TRBV5-1; CDR3 DNA: TGCGCCAGCAGCTTTAGACTAGCGGGGACACTCCAAGAGACCCAGTACTTC; CDR3 protein: CASSFRLAGTLQETQYF
J gene: TRBJ2-3; clone size: -; D gene: -; V gene: TRBV5-4; CDR3 DNA: TGTGCCAGCAGCTTGGATTCCGGAGTGTCAGATACGCAGTATTTT; CDR3 protein: CASSLDSGVSDTQYF
J gene: TRBJ2-7; clone size: -; D gene: TRBD1; V gene: TRBV15; CDR3 DNA: TGTGCCACCAGCCCACCCGGGACAGGGATGTACGAGCAGTACTTC; CDR3 protein: CATSPPGTGMYEQYF
J gene: TRBJ2-3; clone size: -; D gene: -; V gene: TRBV21-1; CDR3 DNA: TGTGCCAGCAGCAAAGGCCCTAGCGGGATGGATACGCAGTATTTT; CDR3 protein: CASSKGPSGMDTQYF
J gene: TRBJ1-1; clone size: once; D gene: -; V gene: TRBV6-5; CDR3 DNA: TGTGCCAGCAGTTACCGGGGGATGAACACTGAAGCTTTCTTT; CDR3 protein: CASSYRGMNTEAFF
J gene: TRBJ2-3; clone size: -; D gene: TRBD2; V gene: TRBV2; CDR3 DNA: TGTGCCAGCAGTCTCGAGCGGGGGGGCGCGGATACGCAGTATTTT; CDR3 protein: CASSLERGGADTQYF
J gene: TRBJ1-4; clone size: -; D gene: -; V gene: TRBV19; CDR3 DNA: TGTGCCAGTAGTATCGTTTTGGTCCCACAGCTCGCAACTAATGAAAAACTGTTTTTT; CDR3 protein: CASSIVLVPQLATNEKLFF
J gene: TRBJ2-5; clone size: -; D gene: TRBD2; V gene: TRBV9; CDR3 DNA: TGTGCCAGCAGCGAGGAACTAGCGGGAGGGGAGACCCAGTACTTC; CDR3 protein: CASSEELAGGETQYF